This T cell receptor beta chain was found in a study of blood T cells in healthy people across ages. V shed 4 bases and J 0 bases; nucleotides not matched to a gene: 9. CDR3 size: 18 residues. A second about 7 to 11 cycle PCR used barcoded and J-beta primers. TCRdb re-derived calls from the 5' RACE reads in MiXCR, one entry per CDR3 protein. The table lists about 640,000 distinct CDR3 sequences, about 54% of them singletons. This sequence originates from a man between 60 and 75 years old in good health. The sequencing sample was made of blood. The chain carries TRBV12-3 or TRBV12-4 and TRBJ2-3, with TRBD2 matching 11 bases. The CDR3 sequence is CASSSPPGTSGSTDTQYF. The CDR3 nucleotides read TGTGCCAGCAGTTCACCCCCTGGGACTAGCGGAAGCACAGATACGCAGTATTTT.